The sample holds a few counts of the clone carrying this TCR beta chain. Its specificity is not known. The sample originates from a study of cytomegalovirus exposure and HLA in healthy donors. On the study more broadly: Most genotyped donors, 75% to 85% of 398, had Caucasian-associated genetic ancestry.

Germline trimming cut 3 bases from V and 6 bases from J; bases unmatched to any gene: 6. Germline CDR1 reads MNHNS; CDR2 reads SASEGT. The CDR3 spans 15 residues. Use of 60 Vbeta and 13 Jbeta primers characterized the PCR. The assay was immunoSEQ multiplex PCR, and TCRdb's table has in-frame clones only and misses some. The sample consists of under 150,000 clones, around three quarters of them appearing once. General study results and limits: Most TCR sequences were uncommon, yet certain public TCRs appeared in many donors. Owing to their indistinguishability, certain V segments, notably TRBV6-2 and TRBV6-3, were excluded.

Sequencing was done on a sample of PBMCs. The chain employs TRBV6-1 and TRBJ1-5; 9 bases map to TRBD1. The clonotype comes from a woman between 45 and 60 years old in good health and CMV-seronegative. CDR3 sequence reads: CASSERTGAAQPQHF. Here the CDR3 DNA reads TGTGCCAGCAGTGAGAGGACAGGGGCCGCTCAGCCCCAGCATTTT.